One sample yielded the 11 T cell receptor beta chains listed below, sequenced in a study of blood T cell repertoires in COVID-19. TCRdb's table, derived via immunoSEQ multiplex PCR, lists solely in-frame clones and lacks some. Of some 130,000 clones listed, 79% are singletons. Sequences were obtained from peripheral blood. These TCRs come from a man in his sixties with acute or convalescent COVID-19.

The chain has TRBV7-9 and TRBJ2-1; 10 positions match TRBD2. Germline assignment: CDR1 SEHNR and CDR2 FQNEAQ (reference sequence). CDR3 size: 19 residues. V shed 0 bases, J shed 2 bases, and the junction held 10 bases outside the gene matches. As DNA, the CDR3 is TGTGCCAGCAGCTTAGCCCTGATGGCTAGCGGGAGCACCTACAATGAGCAGTTCTTC. As protein: CASSLALMASGSTYNEQFF.

The chain couples TRBV5-1 to TRBJ2-1; D not certain. The CDR3 has 11 amino acids. Germline V gene data show CDR1 as SGHRS and CDR2 as YFSETQ. Trimming pared 4 bases from V and 8 bases from J, leaving 7 bases between. CDR3 in amino acids: CASSIIDEQFF. The CDR3 coding sequence is TGCGCCAGCAGCATTATAGATGAGCAGTTCTTC.

The chain is built from TRBV7-9 and TRBJ1-2; maybe TRBD1 (5 bases). The germline V gene has CDR1 SEHNR and CDR2 FQNEAQ (reference sequence). The V and J ends lost 1 base and 11 bases respectively, with 14 bases between them. The CDR3 totals 13 residues. Here the CDR3 reads CASSLGQGQRYTF. The DNA for the CDR3 is TGTGCCAGCAGCTTAGGGCAGGGCCAGAGGTACACCTTC.

The V call is TRBV27, the J call TRBJ1-5, with 8 bases that match TRBD1. Germline V gives CDR1 MNHEY, CDR2 SMNVEV (reference sequence). After removal of 3 bases from V and 6 bases from J, the junction contained 1 base not matched to a gene. This CDR3 comprises 13 residues. CDR3 residues: CASSFRGLQPQHF. Here the CDR3 DNA reads TGTGCCAGCAGTTTCAGGGGGCTTCAGCCCCAGCATTTT.

Here the CDR3 reads CASSFVRNYGYTF. In DNA, the CDR3 is TGTGCCAGCAGTTTTGTCCGTAACTATGGCTACACCTTC. The chain uses TRBV12-3 or TRBV12-4 and TRBJ1-2; D not resolved. Trimming cost V 3 bases and J 1 base, with 6 bases left between them. The CDR3 loop spans 13 amino acids.

This clone has a handful of counts. This chain connects TRBV6-5 to TRBJ1-6, with 12 bases identical to TRBD1. With 6 bases clipped from V and 7 bases from J, the junction kept 4 bases outside the gene matches. Germline V gene lookup returns CDR1 MNHEY and CDR2 SVGAGI. CDR3 length: 15 residues. The CDR3 here is CASSTGTGGNSPLHF. As DNA, the CDR3 is TGTGCCAGCAGCACCGGGACAGGGGGCAATTCACCCCTCCACTTT.

The CDR3 sequence is CASSPAGWGQGEQFF. As DNA, the CDR3 is TGTGCCAGCAGCCCGGCGGGATGGGGACAGGGTGAGCAGTTCTTC. The chain links TRBV9 to TRBJ2-1; 9 bases fit TRBD1. The V gene end was trimmed by 4 bases and the J gene end by 9 bases; junction bases not matched to a gene: 11. The V gene's germline CDR1 is SGDLS and CDR2 YYNGEE. This CDR3 is built from 15 residues. The variable domain in full, completed from reference TRBV9 and TRBJ2-1, reads DSGVTQTPKHLITATGQRVTLRCSPRSGDLSVYWYQQSLDQGLQFLIQYYNGEERAKGNILERFSAQQFPDLHSELNLSSLELGDSALYFCASSPAGWGQGEQFFGPGTRLTVL.

The V call is TRBV6-2 or TRBV6-3, the J call TRBJ1-2; TRBD1 might be the D (5 bases). Trimming pared 4 bases from V and 4 bases from J, leaving 7 bases between. The CDR3 covers 12 residues. CDR1 and CDR2 from the germline V gene are MNHEY and SVGEGT. The CDR3 here is CASSSGIYGYTF. In DNA, the CDR3 is TGTGCCAGCAGTTCAGGGATCTATGGCTACACCTTC.

The chain has TRBV7-2 and TRBJ1-4, with D perhaps matching TRBD1 (6 bases). The CDR3 contains 15 residues. Germline CDR1 SGHTA, CDR2 FQGNSA. Trimming took 6 bases from V and 2 from J, leaving 13 bases between them. CDR3 sequence reads: CASRGTGTTNEKLFF. The DNA of the CDR3 is TGTGCCAGCAGAGGCACAGGGACGACTAATGAAAAACTGTTTTTT.

The rearrangement links TRBV5-1 to TRBJ1-6, with a weak D call TRBD1 (6 bases). The germline gives CDR1 SGHRS, CDR2 YFSETQ. V lost 3 bases, J lost 5 bases, and 12 bases lay in between. The CDR3 sequence is 15 residues long. CDR3 in amino acids: CASSSSGQHNSPLHF. The CDR3 DNA is TGCGCCAGCAGCTCGTCGGGACAACATAATTCACCCCTCCACTTT.

This chain joins TRBV19 and TRBJ1-3; possibly TRBD1 for D (5 bases). The CDR3 is 15 residues long. V was clipped by 6 bases and J by 3 bases, with 15 bases between them. The germline CDR1 and CDR2 sequences are LNHDA and SQIVND (reference sequence). Here the CDR3 DNA reads TGTGCCAGTAGCCCTACGGCCGGACATGGAAACACCATATATTTT. Its protein product is CASSPTAGHGNTIYF.